The rows below give T cell receptor beta chains drawn from one sample of a study of cytomegalovirus exposure and HLA in healthy donors. Measured with immunoSEQ multiplex PCR; TCRdb has only the in-frame clones, and not every one. Among roughly 160,000 clones listed, over 60% were seen once. The sequenced sample consisted of PBMCs. These receptors came from a girl aged 10-17 years in good health and CMV-seronegative. Both conserved end residues are part of each CDR3. A D gene is named only where the DNA matches it firmly. Part of the rows lack a size; the others show once, few, many or a class for expanded clones.

abundance: NA
d_gene: NA
j_gene: TRBJ1-1
v_gene: TRBV5-1
CDR3aa: CASSLFQYTEAFF
CDR3nt: TGCGCCAGCAGCTTGTTCCAGTACACTGAAGCTTTCTTT

abundance: NA
d_gene: NA
j_gene: TRBJ1-2
v_gene: TRBV7-8
CDR3aa: CASSYGTGYGYTF
CDR3nt: TGTGCCAGCAGCTACGGGACTGGCTATGGCTACACCTTC

abundance: NA
d_gene: NA
j_gene: TRBJ1-2
v_gene: TRBV28
CDR3aa: CASSSTVTYGYTF
CDR3nt: TGTGCCAGCAGCTCTACAGTAACTTATGGCTACACCTTC

abundance: once
d_gene: NA
j_gene: TRBJ2-6
v_gene: TRBV21-1
CDR3aa: CARSFYESGANVLTF
CDR3nt: TGTGCCAGGTCGTTTTACGAGTCTGGGGCCAACGTCCTGACTTTC

abundance: NA
d_gene: NA
j_gene: TRBJ1-5
v_gene: TRBV5-4
CDR3aa: CASSLGVTDQPQHF
CDR3nt: TGTGCCAGCAGCTTGGGTGTAACAGATCAGCCCCAGCATTTT

abundance: NA
d_gene: NA
j_gene: TRBJ2-5
v_gene: TRBV9
CDR3aa: CASSVTQAGETQYF
CDR3nt: TGTGCCAGCAGCGTTACCCAGGCAGGAGAGACCCAGTACTTC

abundance: NA
d_gene: TRBD2
j_gene: TRBJ2-7
v_gene: TRBV2
CDR3aa: CASTLTSGVDEQYF
CDR3nt: TGTGCCAGCACCCTGACTAGCGGGGTGGACGAGCAGTACTTC

abundance: NA
d_gene: TRBD1
j_gene: TRBJ1-2
v_gene: TRBV14
CDR3aa: CASSRTGGAGGYTF
CDR3nt: TGTGCCAGCAGCCGGACAGGAGGGGCAGGGGGCTACACCTTC

abundance: few
d_gene: NA
j_gene: TRBJ1-5
v_gene: TRBV29-1
CDR3aa: CSVGGSQPQHF
CDR3nt: TGCAGCGTGGGGGGGAGCCAGCCCCAGCATTTT

abundance: NA
d_gene: TRBD1
j_gene: TRBJ2-5
v_gene: TRBV7-9
CDR3aa: CASSDRGGPPKETQYF
CDR3nt: TGTGCCAGCAGCGACAGGGGCGGCCCTCCAAAAGAGACCCAGTACTTC

abundance: few
d_gene: NA
j_gene: TRBJ1-3
v_gene: TRBV7-2
CDR3aa: CASSADSSSGNTIYF
CDR3nt: TGTGCCAGCAGCGCGGACTCGAGCTCTGGAAACACCATATATTTT

abundance: NA
d_gene: TRBD1
j_gene: TRBJ2-7
v_gene: TRBV9
CDR3aa: CASSGRGGTGAHEQYF
CDR3nt: TGTGCCAGCAGCGGTCGTGGGGGGACAGGGGCCCACGAGCAGTACTTC

abundance: NA
d_gene: NA
j_gene: TRBJ2-5
v_gene: TRBV11-2
CDR3aa: CASSLFSQEETQYF
CDR3nt: TGTGCCAGCAGCTTATTTTCGCAGGAAGAGACCCAGTACTTC

abundance: NA
d_gene: NA
j_gene: TRBJ2-7
v_gene: TRBV4-1
CDR3aa: CASSQDLAYEQYF
CDR3nt: TGCGCCAGCAGCCAAGATTTAGCTTACGAGCAGTACTTC

abundance: NA
d_gene: TRBD2
j_gene: TRBJ2-7
v_gene: TRBV4-2
CDR3aa: CASSQGTSGYEQYF
CDR3nt: TGTGCCAGCAGCCAAGGGACTAGCGGGTACGAGCAGTACTTC

abundance: NA
d_gene: NA
j_gene: TRBJ1-2
v_gene: TRBV28
CDR3aa: CASSLQGTRGYTF
CDR3nt: TGTGCCAGCAGTTTGCAGGGCACGAGGGGCTACACCTTC

abundance: NA
d_gene: NA
j_gene: TRBJ1-2
v_gene: TRBV7-9
CDR3aa: CASSSHGVNYGYTF
CDR3nt: TGTGCCAGCAGCTCCCACGGGGTTAACTATGGCTACACCTTC

abundance: NA
d_gene: TRBD1
j_gene: TRBJ2-1
v_gene: TRBV6-5
CDR3aa: CASSSRDSLYNEQFF
CDR3nt: TGTGCCAGCAGTTCCCGGGACAGCCTATACAATGAGCAGTTCTTC

abundance: NA
d_gene: NA
j_gene: TRBJ1-1
v_gene: TRBV7-9
CDR3aa: CASSSMTLLNTEAFF
CDR3nt: TGTGCCAGCAGCTCGATGACTCTACTGAACACTGAAGCTTTCTTT

abundance: NA
d_gene: NA
j_gene: TRBJ1-1
v_gene: TRBV5-1
CDR3aa: CASSLADRTEAFF
CDR3nt: TGCGCCAGCAGCTTGGCCGACAGGACTGAAGCTTTCTTT

abundance: few
d_gene: NA
j_gene: TRBJ1-1
v_gene: TRBV5-6
CDR3aa: CASSFRVSSERAEAFF
CDR3nt: TGTGCCAGCAGCTTTCGGGTCTCATCCGAGCGGGCTGAAGCTTTCTTT

abundance: few
d_gene: NA
j_gene: TRBJ2-1
v_gene: TRBV5-4
CDR3aa: CASINFPHEQFF
CDR3nt: TGTGCCAGCATCAACTTCCCCCATGAGCAGTTCTTC

abundance: NA
d_gene: NA
j_gene: TRBJ1-5
v_gene: TRBV4-1
CDR3aa: CASSQDDQPQHF
CDR3nt: TGCGCCAGCAGCCAAGACGATCAGCCCCAGCATTTT

abundance: NA
d_gene: NA
j_gene: TRBJ1-2
v_gene: TRBV5-1
CDR3aa: CASSNTSHGGYTF
CDR3nt: TGCGCCAGCAGCAACACAAGCCACGGGGGCTACACCTTC

abundance: once
d_gene: TRBD1
j_gene: TRBJ1-2
v_gene: TRBV4-1
CDR3aa: CASSPPLDREVGYTF
CDR3nt: TGCGCCAGCAGCCCCCCCCTTGACAGGGAAGTGGGCTACACCTTC

abundance: NA
d_gene: TRBD2
j_gene: TRBJ2-3
v_gene: TRBV14
CDR3aa: CASSLRLAGGTDTQYF
CDR3nt: TGTGCCAGCAGCTTGCGACTAGCGGGGGGCACAGATACGCAGTATTTT

abundance: NA
d_gene: NA
j_gene: TRBJ1-2
v_gene: TRBV13
CDR3aa: CASSLEGVSGYTF
CDR3nt: TGTGCCAGCAGCCTCGAGGGGGTGAGCGGCTACACCTTC

abundance: NA
d_gene: NA
j_gene: TRBJ1-5
v_gene: TRBV19
CDR3aa: CASSSQVLGNQPQHF
CDR3nt: TGTGCCAGTAGTTCCCAGGTACTGGGCAATCAGCCCCAGCATTTT

abundance: NA
d_gene: TRBD1
j_gene: TRBJ1-2
v_gene: TRBV27
CDR3aa: CASRTGGAAGGYTF
CDR3nt: TGTGCCAGCAGAACAGGGGGCGCCGCGGGAGGCTACACCTTC

abundance: NA
d_gene: NA
j_gene: TRBJ2-7
v_gene: TRBV9
CDR3aa: CASSVADITYEQYF
CDR3nt: TGTGCCAGCAGCGTAGCAGACATCACCTACGAGCAGTACTTC

abundance: NA
d_gene: NA
j_gene: TRBJ2-7
v_gene: TRBV5-1
CDR3aa: CASSLRGYEQYF
CDR3nt: TGCGCCAGCAGCTTGCGAGGCTACGAGCAGTACTTC

abundance: NA
d_gene: NA
j_gene: TRBJ1-2
v_gene: TRBV6-5
CDR3aa: CATHVGAGLLGYTF
CDR3nt: TGTGCCACCCATGTGGGGGCGGGCCTGTTGGGCTACACCTTC

abundance: NA
d_gene: NA
j_gene: TRBJ1-2
v_gene: TRBV30
CDR3aa: CAWSRGPLGSIGYTF
CDR3nt: TGTGCCTGGAGTAGGGGACCGCTCGGGAGTATTGGCTACACCTTC

abundance: NA
d_gene: TRBD1
j_gene: TRBJ2-3
v_gene: TRBV5-6
CDR3aa: CASSRGQGIPLRWDTQYF
CDR3nt: TGTGCCAGCAGCAGAGGACAGGGAATTCCCCTCCGTTGGGATACGCAGTATTTT

abundance: few
d_gene: TRBD1
j_gene: TRBJ1-2
v_gene: TRBV5-7
CDR3aa: CASLPPLGQPSYGYTF
CDR3nt: TGTGCCAGCCTGCCCCCCCTGGGACAGCCGAGCTATGGCTACACCTTC

abundance: NA
d_gene: NA
j_gene: TRBJ2-7
v_gene: TRBV6-6
CDR3aa: CASSPQYEQYF
CDR3nt: TGTGCCAGCAGCCCCCAATACGAGCAGTACTTC

abundance: NA
d_gene: NA
j_gene: TRBJ1-2
v_gene: TRBV27
CDR3aa: CASSLFPGFGYTF
CDR3nt: TGTGCCAGCAGTTTATTTCCAGGGTTTGGCTACACCTTC

abundance: NA
d_gene: TRBD1
j_gene: TRBJ2-6
v_gene: TRBV5-4
CDR3aa: CASRGGTGGSSGANVLTF
CDR3nt: TGTGCCAGCAGGGGGGGGACAGGGGGCTCCTCTGGGGCCAACGTCCTGACTTTC

abundance: NA
d_gene: TRBD1
j_gene: TRBJ1-6
v_gene: TRBV7-9
CDR3aa: CASNPLGQGNPPLHF
CDR3nt: TGTGCCAGCAACCCCCTGGGACAGGGGAATCCACCCCTCCACTTT

abundance: few
d_gene: NA
j_gene: TRBJ1-2
v_gene: TRBV5-6
CDR3aa: CASSPVPGNYGYTF
CDR3nt: TGTGCCAGCAGCCCAGTTCCGGGTAACTATGGCTACACCTTC

abundance: NA
d_gene: TRBD1
j_gene: TRBJ1-1
v_gene: TRBV5-1
CDR3aa: CASSWNRGTEAFF
CDR3nt: TGCGCCAGCAGCTGGAACAGGGGGACTGAAGCTTTCTTT